Listed below are T cell receptor beta chains from one sample, sequenced in a study of T cells in Graves' hyperthyroidism and ophthalmopathy. MiXCR, run by TCRdb on the multiplex PCR reads, gives a single entry per CDR3 protein. The sample records 100,000 to 130,000 distinct CDR3 sequences, about 17% being singletons. Specimen: blood. All receptors come from a woman between 50 and 59 years old with Graves' hyperthyroidism. Both conserved end residues are part of each CDR3. The order of the fields is J gene, V gene, CDR3 protein.

j_gene: TRBJ2-1; v_gene: TRBV7-9; CDR3aa: CASRQTGGQGYNEQFF
j_gene: TRBJ2-1; v_gene: TRBV5-1; CDR3aa: CASSFASYNEQFF
j_gene: TRBJ2-2; v_gene: TRBV20-1; CDR3aa: CSASGDRAGELFF
j_gene: TRBJ1-1; v_gene: TRBV11-2; CDR3aa: CASSRGRAMNTEAFF
j_gene: TRBJ1-1; v_gene: TRBV6-1; CDR3aa: CASRPRQGAGTNTEAFF
j_gene: TRBJ1-5; v_gene: TRBV2; CDR3aa: CASSELDGRDNQPQHF
j_gene: TRBJ2-5; v_gene: TRBV30; CDR3aa: CAWSHVADQETQYF
j_gene: TRBJ2-3; v_gene: TRBV7-2; CDR3aa: CASSLAGAGGLDTQYF
j_gene: TRBJ2-6; v_gene: TRBV18; CDR3aa: CASSRLGSGANVLTF
j_gene: TRBJ2-1; v_gene: TRBV7-3; CDR3aa: CASSLTSNGGQFF
j_gene: TRBJ1-1; v_gene: TRBV6-1; CDR3aa: CASSSEGARNTEAFF
j_gene: TRBJ2-1; v_gene: TRBV19; CDR3aa: CASSQVGEWNEQFF
j_gene: TRBJ2-5; v_gene: TRBV6-1; CDR3aa: CASSAGQVQETQYF
j_gene: TRBJ2-3; v_gene: TRBV29-1; CDR3aa: CSVEDLGAEGFMADTQYF
j_gene: TRBJ2-1; v_gene: TRBV6-1; CDR3aa: CASSQIGAGGPDEQFF
j_gene: TRBJ2-1; v_gene: TRBV28; CDR3aa: CASSPGQGAGYNEQFF
j_gene: TRBJ1-2; v_gene: TRBV5-1; CDR3aa: CASSQQGTYGYTF
j_gene: TRBJ2-2; v_gene: TRBV7-9; CDR3aa: CASSSPRTNTGELFF
j_gene: TRBJ2-4; v_gene: TRBV3-1; CDR3aa: CASSQDSGTRNIQYF
j_gene: TRBJ1-4; v_gene: TRBV19; CDR3aa: CASMGQESEKLFF
j_gene: TRBJ1-2; v_gene: TRBV12-3/TRBV12-4; CDR3aa: CASSSWGDYGYTF